This TCR beta chain was retrieved from a study of T cell responses to AZD1222 COVID-19 vaccine. Study details: Pooled together were second doses at about 4 or about 12 weeks.

Profiled with immunoSEQ multiplex PCR; TCRdb holds only in-frame clones, not every one. Among about 170,000 clones listed, around 90% were seen once. This sequence was found in an adult in good health. The material sequenced was peripheral blood, taken on day 0 of AZD1222 vaccination.

CDR3 protein: CASSQAPAGYEQYF. CDR3 DNA sequence: TGTGCCAGCAGCCAAGCCCCCGCTGGTTACGAGCAGTACTTC. This chain links TRBV14 with TRBJ2-7; no definite D call. Between the trimmed V and J ends, which lost 1 base and 4 bases, there was a span of 11 bases. CDR1 and CDR2 from the germline V gene are SGHDN and FVKESK. The CDR3 has 14 residues.